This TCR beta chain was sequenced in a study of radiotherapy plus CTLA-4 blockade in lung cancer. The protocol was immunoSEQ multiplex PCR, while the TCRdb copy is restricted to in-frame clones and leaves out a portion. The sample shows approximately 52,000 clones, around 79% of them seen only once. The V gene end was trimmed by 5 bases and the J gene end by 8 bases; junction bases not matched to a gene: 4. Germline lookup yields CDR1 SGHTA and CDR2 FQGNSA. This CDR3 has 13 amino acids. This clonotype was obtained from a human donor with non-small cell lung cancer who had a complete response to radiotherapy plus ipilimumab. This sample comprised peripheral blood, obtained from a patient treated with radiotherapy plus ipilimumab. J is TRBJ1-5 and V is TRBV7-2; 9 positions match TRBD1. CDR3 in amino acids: CASSATGGEPQHF. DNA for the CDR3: TGTGCCAGCAGCGCGACAGGGGGAGAGCCCCAGCATTTT.